The rows below give T cell receptor beta chains drawn from one sample of a study of blood T cell repertoires in COVID-19. Measured with immunoSEQ multiplex PCR; TCRdb has only the in-frame clones, and not every one. The sample includes roughly 250,000 clones, about 89% of them seen just once. Sequencing used peripheral blood. These receptors came from a man aged 35 to 55 who had recovered from COVID-19. CDR3s include the opening cysteine and the closing phenylalanine or tryptophan. The order of the fields is CDR3 protein, CDR3 DNA, D gene, V gene, clone size, J gene. D genes are given only for firm matches. Clone size is given for some rows only: seen once, a few or many times, or a class if the clone is expanded.

CDR3 protein: CASSKFRTGGAEQFF
CDR3 DNA: TGTGCCAGCAGCAAATTTAGGACAGGGGGTGCTGAGCAGTTCTTC
D gene: TRBD1
V gene: TRBV5-5
clone size: once
J gene: TRBJ2-1

CDR3 protein: CASSVGTGGNEKLFF
CDR3 DNA: TGTGCCAGCAGTGTAGGGACAGGGGGGAACGAAAAACTGTTTTTT
D gene: TRBD1
V gene: TRBV2
clone size: .
J gene: TRBJ1-4

CDR3 protein: CASSLRLQGAYGTEAFF
CDR3 DNA: TGTGCCAGCAGCTTAAGGCTTCAGGGGGCCTATGGCACTGAAGCTTTCTTT
D gene: TRBD1
V gene: TRBV13
clone size: .
J gene: TRBJ1-1

CDR3 protein: CASSGWGDRGSEQYF
CDR3 DNA: TGTGCCAGCAGTGGGTGGGGGGACAGGGGATCCGAGCAGTACTTC
D gene: TRBD1
V gene: TRBV2
clone size: .
J gene: TRBJ2-7

CDR3 protein: CASSQSRLIAGELFF
CDR3 DNA: TGTGCCAGCAGCCAATCTAGACTTATCGCCGGGGAGCTGTTTTTT
D gene: .
V gene: TRBV16
clone size: .
J gene: TRBJ2-2

CDR3 protein: CASSHSKSSYNSPLHF
CDR3 DNA: TGTGCCAGCAGCCATAGCAAGAGCTCCTATAATTCACCCCTCCACTTT
D gene: .
V gene: TRBV27
clone size: .
J gene: TRBJ1-6

CDR3 protein: CASSNGVAWRDRYEQYF
CDR3 DNA: TGTGCCAGCAGTAACGGGGTCGCGTGGCGGGATCGCTACGAGCAGTACTTC
D gene: .
V gene: TRBV27
clone size: .
J gene: TRBJ2-7

CDR3 protein: CAWTLIGLAGHTDTQYF
CDR3 DNA: TGTGCCTGGACATTAATCGGACTAGCGGGACACACAGATACGCAGTATTTT
D gene: TRBD2
V gene: TRBV30
clone size: .
J gene: TRBJ2-3

CDR3 protein: CSVEKLAGAGEQYF
CDR3 DNA: TGCAGCGTTGAAAAACTAGCGGGAGCAGGCGAGCAGTACTTC
D gene: TRBD2
V gene: TRBV29-1
clone size: .
J gene: TRBJ2-7

CDR3 protein: CASSNGQGAWSPLHF
CDR3 DNA: TGTGCCAGCAGTAACGGACAGGGGGCATGGTCACCCCTCCACTTT
D gene: TRBD1
V gene: TRBV5-6
clone size: .
J gene: TRBJ1-6

CDR3 protein: CASSYPRGMSYSNQPQHF
CDR3 DNA: TGTGCCAGCAGTTACCCCCGGGGGATGTCTTATAGCAATCAGCCCCAGCATTTT
D gene: .
V gene: TRBV6-2/TRBV6-3
clone size: .
J gene: TRBJ1-5

CDR3 protein: CASGTSVFDEQFF
CDR3 DNA: TGTGCCAGCGGTACTAGTGTTTTCGATGAGCAGTTCTTC
D gene: .
V gene: TRBV6-5
clone size: .
J gene: TRBJ2-1

CDR3 protein: CASSPTPGLADTDTQYF
CDR3 DNA: TGTGCCAGCAGCCCAACTCCGGGACTAGCGGACACAGATACGCAGTATTTT
D gene: TRBD2
V gene: TRBV27
clone size: .
J gene: TRBJ2-3

CDR3 protein: CASSPQGWVRYGYTF
CDR3 DNA: TGTGCCAGCAGCCCACAGGGGTGGGTTCGCTATGGCTACACCTTC
D gene: TRBD1
V gene: TRBV7-6
clone size: few
J gene: TRBJ1-2

CDR3 protein: CASSQAGGVETQYF
CDR3 DNA: TGTGCCAGCAGTCAGGCGGGAGGGGTGGAGACCCAGTACTTC
D gene: TRBD2
V gene: TRBV7-3
clone size: few
J gene: TRBJ2-5

CDR3 protein: CASSLTGTSNLQFF
CDR3 DNA: TGTGCCAGCAGCTTAACGGGGACTAGCAATTTGCAGTTCTTC
D gene: TRBD2
V gene: TRBV7-3
clone size: .
J gene: TRBJ2-1

CDR3 protein: CASSEFGGKETQYF
CDR3 DNA: TGTGCCAGCAGTGAATTTGGGGGGAAAGAGACCCAGTACTTC
D gene: .
V gene: TRBV25-1
clone size: .
J gene: TRBJ2-5

CDR3 protein: CASSQDRDSYNEQFF
CDR3 DNA: TGCGCCAGCAGCCAAGATAGGGACAGCTACAATGAGCAGTTCTTC
D gene: TRBD1
V gene: TRBV4-3
clone size: .
J gene: TRBJ2-1

CDR3 protein: CATSRQVETQYF
CDR3 DNA: TGTGCCACCTCCCGGCAGGTGGAGACCCAGTACTTC
D gene: .
V gene: TRBV11-2
clone size: .
J gene: TRBJ2-5

CDR3 protein: CASSFSTSGIYEQYF
CDR3 DNA: TGTGCCAGCAGCTTCTCGACTAGCGGGATATACGAGCAGTACTTC
D gene: TRBD2
V gene: TRBV5-4
clone size: .
J gene: TRBJ2-7

CDR3 protein: CASSPGQIYNEQFF
CDR3 DNA: TGTGCCAGCAGCCCGGGACAGATATACAATGAGCAGTTCTTC
D gene: TRBD1
V gene: TRBV6-2/TRBV6-3
clone size: .
J gene: TRBJ2-1

CDR3 protein: CASSSSQGSGDGYF
CDR3 DNA: TGTGCCAGCAGTAGCTCTCAGGGTAGCGGGGATGGGTACTTC
D gene: TRBD2
V gene: TRBV6-5
clone size: .
J gene: TRBJ2-7

CDR3 protein: CASSEWKAGGTDTQYF
CDR3 DNA: TGTGCCAGCAGTGAATGGAAGGCGGGGGGCACAGATACGCAGTATTTT
D gene: TRBD2
V gene: TRBV25-1
clone size: .
J gene: TRBJ2-3

CDR3 protein: CASSLDGGITDTQYF
CDR3 DNA: TGTGCCAGCAGCTTAGACGGAGGGATCACAGATACGCAGTATTTT
D gene: .
V gene: TRBV7-2
clone size: .
J gene: TRBJ2-3

CDR3 protein: CASSSLGGFSGTGYEQYF
CDR3 DNA: TGTGCCAGCAGCTCCCTAGGTGGGTTTAGCGGAACCGGCTACGAGCAGTACTTC
D gene: .
V gene: TRBV7-2
clone size: .
J gene: TRBJ2-7

CDR3 protein: CASRPGQGNTEAFF
CDR3 DNA: TGTGCCAGCAGACCTGGACAGGGGAACACTGAAGCTTTCTTT
D gene: TRBD1
V gene: TRBV7-2
clone size: once
J gene: TRBJ1-1

CDR3 protein: CASRSEPGVGTQYF
CDR3 DNA: TGTGCCAGCAGGTCCGAGCCGGGGGTGGGGACCCAGTACTTC
D gene: .
V gene: TRBV3-1/TRBV3-2
clone size: once
J gene: TRBJ2-5

CDR3 protein: CASSPGSVASEKLFF
CDR3 DNA: TGTGCCAGCAGCCCGGGGTCGGTAGCGAGTGAAAAACTGTTTTTT
D gene: .
V gene: TRBV11-3
clone size: .
J gene: TRBJ1-4

CDR3 protein: CASSVRAGATGELFF
CDR3 DNA: TGTGCCAGCAGCGTAAGAGCGGGAGCCACCGGGGAGCTGTTTTTT
D gene: TRBD2
V gene: TRBV9
clone size: once
J gene: TRBJ2-2

CDR3 protein: CASSSVTIPGYGYTF
CDR3 DNA: TGTGCCAGTAGTTCCGTCACGATCCCGGGCTATGGCTACACCTTC
D gene: .
V gene: TRBV19
clone size: .
J gene: TRBJ1-2

CDR3 protein: CASSHLGGSLYNEQFF
CDR3 DNA: TGTGCCAGCAGCCACCTTGGTGGTTCCCTATACAATGAGCAGTTCTTC
D gene: .
V gene: TRBV21-1
clone size: .
J gene: TRBJ2-1

CDR3 protein: CASSLLGASDTQYF
CDR3 DNA: TGTGCCAGCAGCTTATTGGGGGCTTCAGATACGCAGTATTTT
D gene: .
V gene: TRBV7-2
clone size: .
J gene: TRBJ2-3

CDR3 protein: CASSPRRGYTEAFF
CDR3 DNA: TGTGCCAGCTCACCACGCCGGGGGTACACTGAAGCTTTCTTT
D gene: .
V gene: TRBV18
clone size: .
J gene: TRBJ1-1

CDR3 protein: CASEPRDTYGYTF
CDR3 DNA: TGTGCCAGCGAGCCCCGGGACACCTATGGCTACACCTTC
D gene: .
V gene: TRBV2
clone size: .
J gene: TRBJ1-2

CDR3 protein: CAWSVRGADNSPLHF
CDR3 DNA: TGTGCCTGGAGTGTCCGGGGGGCCGATAATTCACCCCTCCACTTT
D gene: .
V gene: TRBV30
clone size: .
J gene: TRBJ1-6

CDR3 protein: CASSGGADYGYTF
CDR3 DNA: TGTGCCAGCAGTGGGGGAGCGGACTATGGCTACACCTTC
D gene: .
V gene: TRBV25-1
clone size: .
J gene: TRBJ1-2

CDR3 protein: CASSDRGSNSPLHF
CDR3 DNA: TGTGCCAGCAGTGATCGGGGGTCAAATTCACCCCTCCACTTT
D gene: .
V gene: TRBV2
clone size: .
J gene: TRBJ1-6

CDR3 protein: CASSLRNIGDEQYF
CDR3 DNA: TGTGCCAGCAGTTTGCGCAACATAGGGGACGAGCAGTACTTC
D gene: .
V gene: TRBV27
clone size: .
J gene: TRBJ2-7

CDR3 protein: CASSNQGVGTEAFF
CDR3 DNA: TGTGCCAGCAGCAATCAGGGGGTTGGCACTGAAGCTTTCTTT
D gene: TRBD1
V gene: TRBV6-2/TRBV6-3
clone size: .
J gene: TRBJ1-1

CDR3 protein: CASSQNTGAAANTGELFF
CDR3 DNA: TGTGCCAGCAGCCAGAACACAGGGGCCGCGGCGAACACCGGGGAGCTGTTTTTT
D gene: TRBD1
V gene: TRBV3-1/TRBV3-2
clone size: .
J gene: TRBJ2-2

CDR3 protein: CASSYSTGGNEQFF
CDR3 DNA: TGTGCCAGCAGTTACTCGACAGGGGGCAATGAGCAGTTCTTC
D gene: TRBD1
V gene: TRBV6-2/TRBV6-3
clone size: .
J gene: TRBJ2-1

CDR3 protein: CASSQDGLHEQYF
CDR3 DNA: TGCGCCAGCAGCCAAGATGGACTACACGAGCAGTACTTC
D gene: .
V gene: TRBV4-1
clone size: .
J gene: TRBJ2-7

CDR3 protein: CASSRGLTDTQYF
CDR3 DNA: TGTGCCAGCTCACGGGGGCTAACAGATACGCAGTATTTT
D gene: .
V gene: TRBV18
clone size: .
J gene: TRBJ2-3

CDR3 protein: CSANGRGYQETQYF
CDR3 DNA: TGCAGCGCCAATGGTCGGGGGTACCAAGAGACCCAGTACTTC
D gene: .
V gene: TRBV29-1
clone size: once
J gene: TRBJ2-5

CDR3 protein: CAWSVAGAGGGYTF
CDR3 DNA: TGTGCCTGGAGTGTGGCAGGGGCAGGCGGTGGCTACACCTTC
D gene: .
V gene: TRBV30
clone size: .
J gene: TRBJ1-2

CDR3 protein: CATSRDTGQPQHF
CDR3 DNA: TGTGCCACCAGCAGAGATACGGGGCAGCCCCAGCATTTT
D gene: .
V gene: TRBV15
clone size: .
J gene: TRBJ1-5